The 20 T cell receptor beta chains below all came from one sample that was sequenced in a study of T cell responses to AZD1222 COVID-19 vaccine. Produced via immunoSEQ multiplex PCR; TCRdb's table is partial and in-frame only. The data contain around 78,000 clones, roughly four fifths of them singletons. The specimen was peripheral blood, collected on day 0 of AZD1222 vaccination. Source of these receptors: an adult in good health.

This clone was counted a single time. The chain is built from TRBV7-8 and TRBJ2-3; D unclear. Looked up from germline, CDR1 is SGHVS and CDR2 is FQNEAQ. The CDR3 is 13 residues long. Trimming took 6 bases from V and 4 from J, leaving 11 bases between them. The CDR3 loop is CASSPRWSDTQYF. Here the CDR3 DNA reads TGTGCCAGCAGTCCGCGGTGGTCAGATACGCAGTATTTT.

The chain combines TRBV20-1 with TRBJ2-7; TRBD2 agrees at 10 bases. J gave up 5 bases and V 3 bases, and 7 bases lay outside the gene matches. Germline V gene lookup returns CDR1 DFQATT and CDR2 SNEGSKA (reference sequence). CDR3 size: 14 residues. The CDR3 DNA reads TGCAGTGCTAGTAGCGGGAGGCCGGGGGACGAGCAGTACTTC. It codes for CSASSGRPGDEQYF.

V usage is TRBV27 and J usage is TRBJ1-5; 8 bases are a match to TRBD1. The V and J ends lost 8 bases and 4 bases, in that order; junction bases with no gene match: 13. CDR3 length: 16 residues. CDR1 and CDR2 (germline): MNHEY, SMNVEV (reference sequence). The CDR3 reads CASALGTGYSNQPQHF. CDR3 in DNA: TGTGCCAGCGCTTTGGGGACAGGCTACAGTAATCAGCCCCAGCATTTT.

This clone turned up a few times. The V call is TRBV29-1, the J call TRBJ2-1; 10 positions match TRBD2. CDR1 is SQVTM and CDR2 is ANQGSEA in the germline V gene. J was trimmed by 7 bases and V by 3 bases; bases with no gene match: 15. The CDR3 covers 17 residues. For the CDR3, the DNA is TGCAGCGTTGACATCCTAGCGGGGGCCACCCTGATAAATGAGCAGTTCTTC. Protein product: CSVDILAGATLINEQFF.

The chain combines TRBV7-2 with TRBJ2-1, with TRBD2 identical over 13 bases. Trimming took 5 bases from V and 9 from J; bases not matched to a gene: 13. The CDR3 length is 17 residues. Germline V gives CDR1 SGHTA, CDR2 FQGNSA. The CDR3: CASSSSTSGGADGEQFF. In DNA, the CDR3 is TGTGCCAGCAGCAGCTCTACTAGCGGGGGGGCGGATGGTGAGCAGTTCTTC.

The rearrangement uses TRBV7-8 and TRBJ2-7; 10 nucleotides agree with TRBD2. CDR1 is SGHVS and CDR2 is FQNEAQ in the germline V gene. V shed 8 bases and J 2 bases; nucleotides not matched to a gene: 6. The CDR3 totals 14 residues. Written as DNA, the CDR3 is TGTGCCAGCTCCAGCGGGAGGGAAACCTACGAGCAGTACTTC. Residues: CASSSGRETYEQYF.

In DNA form, the CDR3 reads TGTGCCAGCTCACCGTCGGGCTCTAGGAACACTGAAGCTTTCTTT. Translated: CASSPSGSRNTEAFF. The chain recombines TRBV18 with TRBJ1-1; D gene uncertain. The V end was cut by 3 bases, the J end by 1 base, with 12 bases between. CDR3 size: 15 residues. CDR1 is KGHSH and CDR2 is LQKENI in the germline V gene.

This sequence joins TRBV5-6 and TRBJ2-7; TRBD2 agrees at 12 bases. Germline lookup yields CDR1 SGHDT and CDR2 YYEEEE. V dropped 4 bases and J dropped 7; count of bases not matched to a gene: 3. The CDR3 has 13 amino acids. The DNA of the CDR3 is TGTGCCAGCAGCCTGGGACTAGCGGGTGAGCAGTACTTC. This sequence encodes CASSLGLAGEQYF.

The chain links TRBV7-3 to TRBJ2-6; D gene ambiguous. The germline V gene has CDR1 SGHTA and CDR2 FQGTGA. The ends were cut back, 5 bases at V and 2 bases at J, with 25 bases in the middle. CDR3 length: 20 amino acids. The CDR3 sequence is CASSPFAWTPSYPGANVLTF. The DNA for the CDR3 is TGTGCCAGCAGCCCGTTTGCCTGGACCCCCAGCTATCCTGGGGCCAACGTCCTGACTTTC.

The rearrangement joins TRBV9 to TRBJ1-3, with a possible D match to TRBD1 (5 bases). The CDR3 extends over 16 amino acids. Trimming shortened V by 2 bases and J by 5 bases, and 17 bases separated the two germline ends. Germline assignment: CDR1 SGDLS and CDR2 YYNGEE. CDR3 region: CASSVQAGTARNTIYF. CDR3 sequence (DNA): TGTGCCAGCAGCGTCCAAGCCGGGACGGCGAGAAACACCATATATTTT.

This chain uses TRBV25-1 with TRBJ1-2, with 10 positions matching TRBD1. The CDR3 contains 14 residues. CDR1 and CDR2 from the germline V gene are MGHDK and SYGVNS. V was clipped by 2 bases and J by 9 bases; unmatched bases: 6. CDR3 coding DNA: TGTGCCAGCAGTGAAGCCGTGACAGGGGGCAGCTACACCTTC. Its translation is CASSEAVTGGSYTF.

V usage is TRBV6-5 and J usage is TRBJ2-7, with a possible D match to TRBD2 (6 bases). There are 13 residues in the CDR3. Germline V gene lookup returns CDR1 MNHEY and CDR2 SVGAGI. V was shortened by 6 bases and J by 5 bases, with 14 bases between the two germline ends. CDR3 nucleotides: TGTGCCAGCAGAAGAGGAGGGGTGGACGAGCAGTACTTC. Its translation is CASRRGGVDEQYF.

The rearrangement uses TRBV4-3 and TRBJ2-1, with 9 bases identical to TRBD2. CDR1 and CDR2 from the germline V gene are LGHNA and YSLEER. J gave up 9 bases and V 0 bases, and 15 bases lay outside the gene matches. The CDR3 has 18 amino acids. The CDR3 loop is CASSQESWAGGKIPEQFF. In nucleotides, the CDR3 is TGCGCCAGCAGCCAAGAATCGTGGGCGGGGGGGAAAATTCCTGAGCAGTTCTTC.

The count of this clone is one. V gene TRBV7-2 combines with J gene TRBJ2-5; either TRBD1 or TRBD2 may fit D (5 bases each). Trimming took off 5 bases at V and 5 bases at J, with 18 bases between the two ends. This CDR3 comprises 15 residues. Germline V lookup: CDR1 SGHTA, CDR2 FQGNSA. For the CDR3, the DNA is TGTGCCAGCAGCCCGCGGGCCAGGGAGCTTGAGACCCAGTACTTC. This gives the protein CASSPRARELETQYF.

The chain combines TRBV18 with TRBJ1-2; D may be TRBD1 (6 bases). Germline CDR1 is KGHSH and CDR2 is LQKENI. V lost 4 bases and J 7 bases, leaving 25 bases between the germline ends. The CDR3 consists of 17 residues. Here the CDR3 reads CASSQLGAKGEGLGYTF. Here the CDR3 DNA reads TGTGCCAGCTCACAATTGGGGGCAAAGGGGGAGGGGCTTGGCTACACCTTC.

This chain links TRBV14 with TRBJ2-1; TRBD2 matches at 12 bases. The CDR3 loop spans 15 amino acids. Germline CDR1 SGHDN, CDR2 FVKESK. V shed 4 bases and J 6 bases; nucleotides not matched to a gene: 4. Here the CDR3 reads CASSPTSGGPNEQFF. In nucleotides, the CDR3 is TGTGCCAGCAGCCCGACTAGCGGGGGCCCCAATGAGCAGTTCTTC.

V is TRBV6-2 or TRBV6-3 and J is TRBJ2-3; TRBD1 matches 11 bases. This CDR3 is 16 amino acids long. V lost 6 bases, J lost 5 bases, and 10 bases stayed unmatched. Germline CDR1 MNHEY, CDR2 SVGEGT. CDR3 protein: CASSIGQGATRDTQYF. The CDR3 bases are TGTGCCAGCAGCATCGGACAGGGGGCCACGCGAGATACGCAGTATTTT.

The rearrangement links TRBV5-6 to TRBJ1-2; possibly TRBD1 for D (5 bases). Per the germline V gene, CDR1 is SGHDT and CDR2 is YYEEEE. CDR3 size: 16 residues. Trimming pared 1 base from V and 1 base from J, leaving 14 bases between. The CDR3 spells CASSLRWDALNYGYTF. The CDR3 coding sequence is TGTGCCAGCAGCTTGCGTTGGGACGCCCTTAACTATGGCTACACCTTC.

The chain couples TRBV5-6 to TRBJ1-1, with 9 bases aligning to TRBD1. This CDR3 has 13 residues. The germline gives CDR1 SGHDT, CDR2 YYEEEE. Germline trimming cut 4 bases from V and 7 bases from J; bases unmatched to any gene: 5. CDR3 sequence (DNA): TGTGCCAGCAGCGATAAGGACAGGGGTGAAGCTTTCTTT. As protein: CASSDKDRGEAFF.

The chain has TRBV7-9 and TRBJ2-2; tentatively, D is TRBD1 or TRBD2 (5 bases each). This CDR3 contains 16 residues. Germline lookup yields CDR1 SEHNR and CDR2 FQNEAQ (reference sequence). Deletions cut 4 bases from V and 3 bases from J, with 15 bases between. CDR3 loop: CASSSRRQGHTGELFF. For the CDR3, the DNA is TGTGCCAGCAGCTCCAGACGGCAGGGACACACCGGGGAGCTGTTTTTT.